Included here is one T cell receptor beta chain sequence, with context. The target antigen is unknown. These data are taken from a study of cytomegalovirus exposure and HLA in healthy donors. Study-wide points: In a later analysis, several top co-occurrence clusters appeared linked to parvovirus B19, influenza, CMV and Epstein-Barr virus.

When sampled, the donors appeared nominally healthy, though they likely had unrecorded immune exposures. The PCR made use of 60 Vbeta and 13 Jbeta primers. Libraries were prepared by immunoSEQ multiplex PCR; TCRdb keeps only in-frame clonotypes and omits some of them. The sample has 58,000 or so clones; over 60% are singletons. This TCR was recovered from a man aged 50 to 60 in good health and CMV-seropositive. Material for sequencing was PBMCs.

The DNA of the CDR3 is TGTGCCAGCAGTTTGTCTACGCCCCGGAAGAACAGGTCCTTCAATCAGCCCCAGCATTTT. It codes for CASSLSTPRKNRSFNQPQHF. The gene calls are TRBV28 and TRBJ1-5; maybe TRBD1 (5 bases). The CDR3 runs to 20 residues. The ends were cut back, 3 bases at V and 3 bases at J, with 27 bases in the middle. Germline CDR1 reads MDHEN; CDR2 reads SYDVKM.